A single sample gave rise to the 24 T cell receptor beta chains below, sequenced in a study of shared clonotypes between healthy human individuals. CD45RO negativity and positive selection for CCR7 defined naive CD8 cells, a population that excluded terminally differentiated effector memory CD45RA+ cells. Only in-frame clones appear in the TCRdb table, and some are missing; sequencing was by immunoSEQ multiplex PCR. Here the sample spans roughly 1,800,000 clones, over 85% being singletons. Sequencing used naive CD8+ T cells sorted from blood. The receptors originated from a man younger than 30 in good health.

The chain links TRBV6-1 to TRBJ2-7; no firm D call. CDR3 length: 13 amino acids. Trimming took 4 bases from V and 4 from J, leaving 11 bases between them. The germline gives CDR1 MNHNS, CDR2 SASEGT. The CDR3 reads CASSARSSYEQYF. The CDR3 coding sequence is TGTGCCAGCAGTGCCAGGAGTTCTTACGAGCAGTACTTC.

The V call is TRBV4-2, the J call TRBJ2-1; D may be TRBD1 or TRBD2 (6 bases each). Trimming took 0 bases from V and 6 from J, leaving 15 bases between them. The germline V gene has CDR1 LGHNA and CDR2 YNFKEQ. CDR3 size: 16 residues. The CDR3 coding sequence is TGTGCCAGCAGCCAAGAAGGGGGGCTGGCCTTCAATGAGCAGTTCTTC. Its protein is CASSQEGGLAFNEQFF.

This chain joins TRBV10-3 and TRBJ1-4, with TRBD1 as a possible D gene (5 bases). Germline loops: CDR1 ENHRY, CDR2 SYGVKD. V gave up 5 bases and J gave up 0 bases, with 10 bases separating them. This CDR3 has 15 residues. This CDR3 is CAISWGTSTNEKLFF. The CDR3 coding sequence is TGTGCCATCAGTTGGGGGACTTCAACTAATGAAAAACTGTTTTTT.

The chain employs TRBV29-1 and TRBJ2-2; possible D gene TRBD2, 6 bases. V gave up 3 bases and J gave up 6 bases, with 26 bases separating them. The CDR3 is made up of 18 amino acids. CDR1 and CDR2 (germline): SQVTM, ANQGSEA. This CDR3 is CSVDGMGSGPLGAGELFF. CDR3 DNA sequence: TGCAGCGTTGACGGGATGGGTAGCGGCCCTCTCGGGGCCGGGGAGCTGTTTTTT.

The chain is built from TRBV4-1 and TRBJ2-1, with 8 bases that match TRBD2. The germline gives CDR1 MGHRA, CDR2 YSYEKL. With 2 bases clipped from V and 10 bases from J, the junction kept 10 bases outside the gene matches. This CDR3 spans 15 amino acids. The CDR3 sequence: CASSQMASGPLEQFF. Written as DNA, the CDR3 is TGCGCCAGCAGCCAAATGGCTAGCGGGCCTTTGGAGCAGTTCTTC.

The rearrangement links TRBV7-6 to TRBJ2-7; D may match TRBD1 or TRBD2 (5 bases each). The CDR3 has 15 amino acids. The germline V gene has CDR1 SGHVS and CDR2 FNYEAQ. V lost 3 bases and J 2 bases, leaving 14 bases between the germline ends. This CDR3 is CASSLGEGNTYEQYF. The CDR3 nucleotides read TGTGCCAGCAGCTTGGGAGAGGGGAATACCTACGAGCAGTACTTC.

V usage is TRBV15 and J usage is TRBJ2-7; TRBD2 might be the D (5 bases). The germline V and J ends were trimmed by 1 base and 12 bases, with 22 bases remaining between them. The CDR3 contains 15 residues. Germline lookup yields CDR1 LNHNV and CDR2 YYDKDF (reference sequence). CDR3 bases: TGTGCCACCAGCAGAGGTAGAGAGGGTCCTTCCCCTCGGTACTTC. It is translated as CATSRGREGPSPRYF.

The chain recombines TRBV4-1 with TRBJ2-7; D perhaps matches TRBD1 (5 bases). The germline CDR1 and CDR2 sequences are MGHRA and YSYEKL. The V and J ends lost 3 bases and 2 bases respectively, with 11 bases between them. This CDR3 is built from 14 residues. CDR3 loop: CASSQKTATYEQYF. CDR3 DNA: TGCGCCAGCAGCCAGAAGACAGCAACCTACGAGCAGTACTTC.

Comments on this clone: At the DNA level, this CDR3 is encoded by other sequences in the same sample as well. The genes are TRBV27 and TRBJ2-5, with D possibly being TRBD2 (6 bases). CDR1 and CDR2 (germline): MNHEY, SMNVEV (reference sequence). Trimming pared 7 bases from V and 1 base from J, leaving 10 bases between. CDR3 size: 13 residues. Here the CDR3 DNA reads TGTGCCAGCAAAGAGGGAGGCCAAGAGACCCAGTACTTC. Residues: CASKEGGQETQYF.

Only one count was recorded for this clone. The J gene is TRBJ1-6, the V gene TRBV7-3; D is uncertain. CDR3 length equals 15 residues. Per the germline V gene, CDR1 is SGHTA and CDR2 is FQGTGA. The germline V and J ends were trimmed by 3 bases and 0 bases, with 6 bases remaining between them. CDR3 DNA sequence: TGTGCCAGCAGCTTGTCGAACTCCTATAATTCACCCCTCCACTTT. Protein product: CASSLSNSYNSPLHF.

V usage is TRBV19 and J usage is TRBJ2-2; 9 bases are shared with TRBD1. Germline V CDR1 and CDR2: LNHDA, SQIVND (reference sequence). The junction had 12 bases not matched to a gene; V was cut back by 6 bases and J by 4 bases. This CDR3 contains 17 residues. CDR3: CASSLSGTGFFTGELFF. As DNA, the CDR3 is TGTGCCAGTAGCCTCTCCGGGACAGGGTTCTTCACCGGGGAGCTGTTTTTT.

V usage is TRBV7-6 and J usage is TRBJ2-7, with D perhaps TRBD1 (6 bases). Germline V gives CDR1 SGHVS, CDR2 FNYEAQ. The CDR3 spans 14 residues. The V and J ends lost 1 base and 5 bases respectively, with 12 bases between them. The CDR3 DNA reads as TGTGCCAGCAGCTTAGAGGCAGGGGACCACGAGCAGTACTTC. Translation gives CASSLEAGDHEQYF.

The chain combines TRBV9 with TRBJ1-5; D ambiguous. V gave up 0 bases and J gave up 5 bases, with 12 bases separating them. The CDR3 consists of 15 residues. Germline lookup yields CDR1 SGDLS and CDR2 YYNGEE. The DNA of the CDR3 is TGTGCCAGCAGCGTAGAGAGGGAGCGGTATCAGCCCCAGCATTTT. It is translated as CASSVERERYQPQHF.

The chain employs TRBV21-1 and TRBJ1-1. TRBV21-1 represents a pseudogene. The CDR3 covers 15 residues. The DNA for the CDR3 is TGTGCCAGCAGCGCTTTGGGCGGGATAGGGACTGAAGCTTTCTTT. Amino acid sequence: CASSALGGIGTEAFF.

The chain is built from TRBV2 and TRBJ2-7; possibly TRBD2 for D (7 bases). The CDR3 totals 16 residues. Trimming removed 2 bases at V and 6 bases at J, with 20 bases between. CDR1 is SNHLY and CDR2 is FYNNEI in the germline V gene. The CDR3 coding sequence is TGTGCCAGCAGTGAACTAAGATATGGGGGGGCGGTCGAGCAGTACTTC. This encodes CASSELRYGGAVEQYF.

The count of this clone is one. The chain recombines TRBV30 with TRBJ2-2, with D possibly being TRBD1 (6 bases). Germline V lookup: CDR1 GTSNPN, CDR2 SVGIG (reference sequence). This CDR3 is built from 13 residues. The ends were cut back, 3 bases at V and 6 bases at J, with 11 bases in the middle. The CDR3, as DNA: TGTGCCTGGAGATGGGACATCGCCGGGGAGCTGTTTTTT. Its protein product is CAWRWDIAGELFF.

The chain combines TRBV5-6 with TRBJ1-1, with D unresolved. The germline V gene has CDR1 SGHDT and CDR2 YYEEEE. V lost 0 bases and J lost 0, with 12 bases in between. CDR3 size: 16 residues. As DNA, the CDR3 is TGTGCCAGCAGCTTGGGTTCCCAGACCCTGAACACTGAAGCTTTCTTT. Translation: CASSLGSQTLNTEAFF.

This sequence joins TRBV29-1 and TRBJ1-1; TRBD1 agrees at 7 bases. V was clipped by 5 bases and J by 6 bases; unmatched bases: 6. CDR3 length equals 12 residues. Germline lookup yields CDR1 SQVTM and CDR2 ANQGSEA. As DNA, the CDR3 is TGCAGCGTTCGACAGGGAGGTCCTGAAGCTTTCTTT. Residues: CSVRQGGPEAFF. Drawing the rest from reference TRBV29-1 and TRBJ1-1, the complete variable domain is SAVISQKPSRDICQRGTSLTIQCQVDSQVTMMFWYRQQPGQSLTLIATANQGSEATYESGFVIDKFPISRPNLTFSTLTVSNMSPEDSSIYLCSVRQGGPEAFFGQGTRLTVV.

A note on this clone: Other DNA sequences within the sample encode an identical CDR3. The chain links TRBV7-8 to TRBJ2-1; TRBD2 is a possible D gene (5 bases). Germline assignment: CDR1 SGHVS and CDR2 FQNEAQ. The V and J ends lost 1 base and 6 bases respectively, with 7 bases between them. The CDR3 loop spans 13 amino acids. CDR3 nucleotides: TGTGCCAGCAGCTTAGGAGGGTCCAATGAGCAGTTCTTC. It yields the protein CASSLGGSNEQFF.

This CDR3 reads CASSPAGGADEQYF. In DNA form, the CDR3 reads TGTGCCAGCTCACCAGCAGGAGGCGCGGACGAGCAGTACTTC. The genes are TRBV18 and TRBJ2-7, with a weak D call TRBD2 (5 bases). Per germline, CDR1 KGHSH and CDR2 LQKENI. With 2 bases removed from V and 5 bases from J, the gap between germline ends came to 13 bases. The CDR3 spans 14 residues.

This clone was counted a few times. Other DNA sequences from this sample encode an identical CDR3 as well. The rearrangement links TRBV4-1 to TRBJ2-7; TRBD2 agrees at 12 bases. The germline V gene encodes CDR1 MGHRA and CDR2 YSYEKL. V lost 1 base to trimming and J lost 2 bases; unmatched junction nucleotides: 0. This CDR3 has 15 amino acids. This CDR3 reads CASSQGLAGAYEQYF. For the CDR3, the DNA is TGCGCCAGCAGCCAAGGACTAGCGGGGGCCTACGAGCAGTACTTC.

A remark on this clone: Other nucleotide sequences from this sample produce the same CDR3. This chain connects TRBV19 to TRBJ2-7; tentatively, D is TRBD2 (5 bases). The CDR3 consists of 13 residues. Germline CDR1 and CDR2: LNHDA and SQIVND (reference sequence). With 5 bases removed from V and 0 bases from J, the gap between germline ends came to 8 bases. Here the CDR3 DNA reads TGTGCCAGTAGTCCGGGGAGCTCCTACGAGCAGTACTTC. Amino acid sequence: CASSPGSSYEQYF.

This chain links TRBV6-1 with TRBJ2-7, with D uncertain. CDR3 size: 14 residues. With 2 bases removed from V and 2 bases from J, the gap between germline ends came to 10 bases. Looked up from germline, CDR1 is MNHNS and CDR2 is SASEGT. CDR3 amino acids: CASSEWPVTYEQYF. The CDR3 nucleotides are TGTGCCAGCAGTGAATGGCCGGTAACCTACGAGCAGTACTTC.

This sequence joins TRBV27 and TRBJ2-3; D is uncertain. This CDR3 has 12 residues. Germline V CDR1 and CDR2: MNHEY, SMNVEV (reference sequence). V was trimmed by 4 bases and J by 8 bases, leaving 10 bases between them. The DNA for the CDR3 is TGTGCCAGCAGTTCCGACAATGGTACGCAGTATTTT. The encoded protein is CASSSDNGTQYF.